The T cell receptor beta chain under discussion was sequenced for a study of cytomegalovirus exposure and HLA in healthy donors. The study, taken as a whole, reports: Association of a missense DCLRE1C variant with TCR beta V- and J-gene trimming was reported in a later analysis. Using a false discovery rate of 0.05, a later analysis showed that around 16,000 TCR beta sequences were associated with HLA alleles.

The V gene's germline CDR1 is MRHNA and CDR2 SNTAGT. This CDR3 contains 14 residues. Trimming removed 7 bases from V and 4 bases from J; junction bases left unmatched: 7. The study ran its PCR with 60 Vbeta and 13 Jbeta primers. The method was immunoSEQ multiplex PCR; TCRdb's version includes in-frame clones alone and lacks a portion of them. The table has over 100,000 clones, 8.5% seen once. This clone was counted between two and nine times. Antigen unknown. V and J are TRBV6-4 and TRBJ1-2, with 9 bases aligning to TRBD1. The clonotype was recovered from a middle-aged man in good health and CMV-seronegative. Sequenced material: PBMCs. The CDR3 here is CASKPGQGLYGYTF. The CDR3 DNA sequence: TGTGCCAGCAAACCGGGACAGGGCCTCTATGGCTACACCTTC.